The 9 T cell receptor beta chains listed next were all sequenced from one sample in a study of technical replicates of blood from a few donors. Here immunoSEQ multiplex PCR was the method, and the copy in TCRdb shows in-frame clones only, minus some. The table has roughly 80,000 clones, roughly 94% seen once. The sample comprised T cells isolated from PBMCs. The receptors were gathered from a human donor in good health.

The CDR3 spells CASSSTFMNTEAFF. DNA for the CDR3: TGTGCCAGCAGTTCCACTTTTATGAACACTGAAGCTTTCTTT. The V gene is TRBV6-5, the J gene TRBJ1-1; the D is unclear. CDR3 length equals 14 residues. Germline CDR1 MNHEY, CDR2 SVGAGI. Trimming cost V 4 bases and J 0 bases, with 9 bases left between them.

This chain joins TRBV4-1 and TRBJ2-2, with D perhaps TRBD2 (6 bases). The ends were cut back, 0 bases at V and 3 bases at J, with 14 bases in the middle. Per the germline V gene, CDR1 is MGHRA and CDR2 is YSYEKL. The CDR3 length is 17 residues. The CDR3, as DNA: TGCGCCAGCAGCCAAGATTCGGGGGAAAGCTACACCGGGGAGCTGTTTTTT. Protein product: CASSQDSGESYTGELFF.

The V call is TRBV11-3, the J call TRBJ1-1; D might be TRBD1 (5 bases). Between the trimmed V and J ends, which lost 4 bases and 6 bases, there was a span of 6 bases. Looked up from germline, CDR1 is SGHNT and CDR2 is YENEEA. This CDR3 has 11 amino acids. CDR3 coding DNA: TGTGCCAGCAGCTCAGGGTCTGAAGCTTTCTTT. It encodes CASSSGSEAFF. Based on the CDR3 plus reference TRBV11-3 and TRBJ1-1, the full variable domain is EAGVVQSPRYKIIEKKQPVAFWCNPISGHNTLYWYLQNLGQGPELLIRYENEEAVDDSQLPKDRFSAERLKGVDSTLKIQPAELGDSAVYLCASSSGSEAFFGQGTRLTVV.

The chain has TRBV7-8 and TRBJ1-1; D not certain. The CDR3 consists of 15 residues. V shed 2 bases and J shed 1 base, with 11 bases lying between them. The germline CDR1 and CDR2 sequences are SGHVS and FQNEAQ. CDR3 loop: CASSLIDPGNTEAFF. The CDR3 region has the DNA TGTGCCAGCAGCTTAATTGATCCAGGGAACACTGAAGCTTTCTTT.

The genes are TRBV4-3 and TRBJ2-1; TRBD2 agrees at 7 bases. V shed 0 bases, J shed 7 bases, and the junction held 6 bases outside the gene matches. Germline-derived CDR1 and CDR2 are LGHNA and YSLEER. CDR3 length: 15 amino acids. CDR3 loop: CASSQDRASGNEQFF. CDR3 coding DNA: TGCGCCAGCAGCCAAGATAGGGCTAGCGGTAATGAGCAGTTCTTC.

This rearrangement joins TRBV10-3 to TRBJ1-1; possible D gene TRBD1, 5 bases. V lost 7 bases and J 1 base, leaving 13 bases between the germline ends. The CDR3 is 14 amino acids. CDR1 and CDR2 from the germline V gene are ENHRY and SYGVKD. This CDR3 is CAITTDRQNTEAFF. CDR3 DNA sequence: TGTGCCATCACCACAGACAGACAGAACACTGAAGCTTTCTTT.

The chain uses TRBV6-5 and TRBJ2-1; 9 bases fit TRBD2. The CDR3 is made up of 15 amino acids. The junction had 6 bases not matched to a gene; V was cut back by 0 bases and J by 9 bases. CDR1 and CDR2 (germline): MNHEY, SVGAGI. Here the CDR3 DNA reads TGTGCCAGCAGTTACTCCGCTAGCGGGAAGGGTGAGCAGTTCTTC. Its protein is CASSYSASGKGEQFF.

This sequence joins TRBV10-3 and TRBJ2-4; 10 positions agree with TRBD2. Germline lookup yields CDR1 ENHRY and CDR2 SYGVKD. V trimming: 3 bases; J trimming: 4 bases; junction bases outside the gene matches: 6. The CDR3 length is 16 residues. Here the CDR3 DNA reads TGTGCCATCAGTGATAGAACTAGCGGGACGAAAAACATTCAGTACTTC. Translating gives CAISDRTSGTKNIQYF.

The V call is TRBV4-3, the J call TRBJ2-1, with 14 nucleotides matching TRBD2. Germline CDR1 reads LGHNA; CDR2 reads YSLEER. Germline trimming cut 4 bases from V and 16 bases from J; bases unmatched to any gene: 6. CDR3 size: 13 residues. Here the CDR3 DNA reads TGCGCCAGCAGCCCCGGGACTAGCGGGAGCCATTTCTTC. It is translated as CASSPGTSGSHFF.